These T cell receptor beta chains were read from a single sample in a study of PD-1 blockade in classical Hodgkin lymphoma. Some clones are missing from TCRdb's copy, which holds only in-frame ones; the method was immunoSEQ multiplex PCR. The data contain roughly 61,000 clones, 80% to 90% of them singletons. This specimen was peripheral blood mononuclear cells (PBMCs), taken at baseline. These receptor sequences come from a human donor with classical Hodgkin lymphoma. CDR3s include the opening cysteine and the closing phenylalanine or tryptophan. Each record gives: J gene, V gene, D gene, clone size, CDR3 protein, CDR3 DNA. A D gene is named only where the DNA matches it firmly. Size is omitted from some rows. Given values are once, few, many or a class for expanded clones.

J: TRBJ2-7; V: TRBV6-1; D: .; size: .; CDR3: CASSPASYEQYF; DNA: TGTGCCAGCAGTCCGGCGTCCTACGAGCAGTACTTC
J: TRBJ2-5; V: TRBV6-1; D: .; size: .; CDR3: CASRNRGGLQETQYF; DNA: TGTGCCAGCAGAAATAGGGGGGGGCTACAAGAGACCCAGTACTTC
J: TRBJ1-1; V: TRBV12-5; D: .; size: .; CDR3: CASELLGPYTEAFF; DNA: TGTGCTAGTGAACTACTGGGTCCATACACTGAAGCTTTCTTT
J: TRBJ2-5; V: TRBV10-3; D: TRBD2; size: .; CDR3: CAINSGTSGKETQYF; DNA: TGTGCCATCAATTCCGGGACTAGCGGCAAAGAGACCCAGTACTTC
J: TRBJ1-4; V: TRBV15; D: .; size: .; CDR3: CATSNPWGRTTTNEKLFF; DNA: TGTGCCACCAGCAACCCTTGGGGCAGGACAACAACTAATGAAAAACTGTTTTTT
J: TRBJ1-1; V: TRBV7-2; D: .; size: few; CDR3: CASSLALATEAFF; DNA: TGTGCCAGCAGCTTAGCGCTGGCTACTGAAGCTTTCTTT
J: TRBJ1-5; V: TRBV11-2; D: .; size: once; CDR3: CASSLGASNQPQHF; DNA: TGTGCCAGCAGCTTAGGGGCTAGCAATCAGCCCCAGCATTTT
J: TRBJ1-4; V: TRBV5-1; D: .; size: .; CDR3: CASSSDSNNEKLFF; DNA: TGCGCCAGCAGCTCTGACAGTAATAATGAAAAACTGTTTTTT
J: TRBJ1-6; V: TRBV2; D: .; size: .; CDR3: CASSGLLSSYNSPLHF; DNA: TGTGCCAGCAGTGGGCTGTTATCCTCCTATAATTCACCCCTCCACTTT
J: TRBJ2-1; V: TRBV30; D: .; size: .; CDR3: CAWLGPPGPHNEQFF; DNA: TGTGCCTGGTTGGGGCCCCCTGGGCCACACAATGAGCAGTTCTTC
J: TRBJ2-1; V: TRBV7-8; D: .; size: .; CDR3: CASSLNREGYNEQFF; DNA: TGTGCCAGCAGCCTGAACAGGGAAGGCTACAATGAGCAGTTCTTC
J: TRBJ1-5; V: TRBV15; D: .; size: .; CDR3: CATSRGERRQPQHF; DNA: TGTGCCACCAGCAGAGGGGAAAGGAGGCAGCCCCAGCATTTT
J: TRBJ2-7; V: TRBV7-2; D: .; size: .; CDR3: CASSFEGFYYEQYF; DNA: TGTGCCAGCAGCTTCGAGGGGTTCTACTACGAGCAGTACTTC
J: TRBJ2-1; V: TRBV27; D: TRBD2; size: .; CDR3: CASSISGGAYYNEQFF; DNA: TGTGCCAGCAGTATTAGCGGGGGGGCATACTACAATGAGCAGTTCTTC
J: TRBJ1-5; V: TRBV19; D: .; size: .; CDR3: CASRPDRVSNQPQHF; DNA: TGTGCCAGTAGACCCGATAGGGTTAGCAATCAGCCCCAGCATTTT
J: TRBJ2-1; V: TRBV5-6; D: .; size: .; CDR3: CASSYTTRDEQFF; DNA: TGTGCCAGCAGCTATACGACTCGGGATGAGCAGTTCTTC
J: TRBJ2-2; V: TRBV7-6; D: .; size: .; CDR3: CASREEGLDGELFF; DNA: TGTGCCAGCAGGGAAGAGGGTCTGGACGGGGAGCTGTTTTTT
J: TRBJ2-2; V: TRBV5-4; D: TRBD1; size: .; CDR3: CASSPGQGITGELFF; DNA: TGTGCCAGCAGCCCCGGACAGGGGATCACCGGGGAGCTGTTTTTT
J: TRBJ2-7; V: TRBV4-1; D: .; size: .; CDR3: CASSQGPGYEQYF; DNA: TGCGCCAGCAGCCAAGGACCAGGCTACGAGCAGTACTTC
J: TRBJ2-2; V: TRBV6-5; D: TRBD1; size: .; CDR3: CASSLTGANTGELFF; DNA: TGTGCCAGCAGTCTGACAGGGGCGAACACCGGGGAGCTGTTTTTT
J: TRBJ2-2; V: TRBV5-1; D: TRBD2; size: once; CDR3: CATGEGNTGELFF; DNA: TGCGCCACCGGGGAGGGGAACACCGGGGAGCTGTTTTTT
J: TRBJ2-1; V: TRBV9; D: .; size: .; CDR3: CASSTGHRAPSYNEQFF; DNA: TGTGCCAGCAGCACCGGCCACCGGGCCCCGTCCTACAATGAGCAGTTCTTC
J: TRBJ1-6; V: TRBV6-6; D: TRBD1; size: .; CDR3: CASRYTMTGDDSPLHF; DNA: TGTGCCAGCAGATATACTATGACAGGGGATGATTCACCCCTCCACTTT
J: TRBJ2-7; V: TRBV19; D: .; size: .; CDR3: CASSILPLWEPGAHEQYF; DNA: TGTGCCAGTAGTATTCTTCCCCTGTGGGAACCGGGAGCACACGAGCAGTACTTC
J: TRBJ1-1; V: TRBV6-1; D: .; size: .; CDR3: CASSIIRTWNTEAFF; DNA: TGTGCCAGCAGTATTATCAGGACCTGGAACACTGAAGCTTTCTTT
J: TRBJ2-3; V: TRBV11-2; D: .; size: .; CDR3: CASSPPNIADTQYF; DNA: TGTGCCAGCAGCCCCCCGAACATAGCAGATACGCAGTATTTT
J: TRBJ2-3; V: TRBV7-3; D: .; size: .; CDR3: CASSSLRGGGTDTQYF; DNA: TGTGCCAGCAGCTCCTTGAGGGGGGGCGGCACAGATACGCAGTATTTT
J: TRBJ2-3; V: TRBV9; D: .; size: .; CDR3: CASGSSMSSLDTQYF; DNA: TGTGCCAGCGGCTCCTCTATGTCCTCCCTGGATACGCAGTATTTT